This T cell receptor (beta chain) was found in a study of cytomegalovirus exposure and HLA in healthy donors. There are a few counts of this clone. Its antigen is not known. This CDR3 has 12 amino acids. V was cut by 6 bases and J by 7 bases, with 9 bases left in between. Per germline, CDR1 MNHEY and CDR2 SVGAGI. Study-wide points: Analysis performed later showed TCR beta chains linked to HLA being more clonally expanded than equally common others.

Primers: 60 Vbeta forward and 13 Jbeta reverse. The assay was immunoSEQ multiplex PCR, and TCRdb's table has in-frame clones only and misses some. The table records approximately 93,000 clones, 79% of them present only once. The receptor was derived from a male donor in good health and CMV-seropositive. V gene TRBV6-5 combines with J gene TRBJ1-4, with D perhaps TRBD1 (6 bases). Sequencing was done on a sample of PBMCs. The CDR3 reads CASRRGGEKLFF. DNA of the CDR3: TGTGCCAGCAGGAGGGGGGGTGAAAAACTGTTTTTT.